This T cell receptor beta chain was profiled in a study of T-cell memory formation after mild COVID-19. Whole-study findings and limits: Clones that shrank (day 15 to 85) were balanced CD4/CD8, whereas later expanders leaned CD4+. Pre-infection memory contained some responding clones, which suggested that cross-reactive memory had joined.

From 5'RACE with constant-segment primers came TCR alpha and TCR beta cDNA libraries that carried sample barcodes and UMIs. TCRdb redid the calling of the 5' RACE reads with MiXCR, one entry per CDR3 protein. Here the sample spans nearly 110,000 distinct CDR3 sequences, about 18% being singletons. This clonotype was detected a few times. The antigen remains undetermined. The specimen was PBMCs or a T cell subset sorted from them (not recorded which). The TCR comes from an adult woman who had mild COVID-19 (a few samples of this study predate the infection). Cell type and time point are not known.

The CDR3: CASSQGPSSSGGQFF. The DNA for the CDR3 is TGCGCCAGCAGCCAAGGCCCCTCTTCTAGCGGGGGACAGTTCTTC. This chain links TRBV4-1 with TRBJ2-1; 10 bases are shared with TRBD2. Trimming removed 1 base from V and 13 bases from J; junction bases left unmatched: 10. CDR1 is MGHRA, CDR2 YSYEKL, per germline. The CDR3 spans 15 residues.